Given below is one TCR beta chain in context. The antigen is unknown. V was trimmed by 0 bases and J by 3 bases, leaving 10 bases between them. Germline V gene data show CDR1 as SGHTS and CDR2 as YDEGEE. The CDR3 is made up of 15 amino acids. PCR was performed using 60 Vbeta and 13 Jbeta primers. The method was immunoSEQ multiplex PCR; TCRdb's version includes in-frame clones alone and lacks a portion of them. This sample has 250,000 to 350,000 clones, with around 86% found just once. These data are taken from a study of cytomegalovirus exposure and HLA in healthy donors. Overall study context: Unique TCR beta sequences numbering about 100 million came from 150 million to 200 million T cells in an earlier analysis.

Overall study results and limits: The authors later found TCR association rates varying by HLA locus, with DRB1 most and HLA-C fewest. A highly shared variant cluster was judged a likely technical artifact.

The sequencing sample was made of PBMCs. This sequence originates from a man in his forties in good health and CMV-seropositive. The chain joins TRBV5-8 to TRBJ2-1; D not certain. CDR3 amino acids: CASSLVPTIYNEQFF. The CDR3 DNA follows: TGTGCCAGCAGCTTGGTTCCTACGATCTACAATGAGCAGTTCTTC.